This T cell receptor (beta chain) emerged from a study of beta chain features in type 1 diabetes. Investigators reverse transcribed all isolated RNA, so they sequenced expressed TCRB transcripts. Using immunoSEQ multiplex PCR, the repertoire was profiled, and TCRdb retains in-frame clones only, with some absent. This table has about 160,000 clones, roughly 8% appearing once. Germline assignment: CDR1 SEHNR and CDR2 FQNEAQ (reference sequence). There are 17 residues in the CDR3. J gave up 2 bases and V 2 bases, and 8 bases lay outside the gene matches. This clone was seen ten or more times. Its antigen is unknown. Study-wide points: In every one of the four CD4+ subsets, TCRB CDR3s were moderately but significantly shorter in Type 1 diabetes patients.

This chain connects TRBV7-9 to TRBJ2-7, with 11 bases identical to TRBD2. Sequences were obtained from central memory CD4+ T cells from blood. This clonotype was sampled from a woman in her thirties or forties with type 1 diabetes. CDR3 in amino acids: CASSLLPGTSGAYEQYF. In DNA, the CDR3 is TGTGCCAGCAGCTTACTTCCCGGGACTAGCGGTGCCTACGAGCAGTACTTC.